The clone carrying this TCR beta chain was seen a few times. Its antigen is still unknown. The sample belongs to a study of blood T cells in healthy people across ages. Study in general: Researchers report that template switching captured about one barcoded beta molecule per two T cells. Study conclusions and caveats: It was not possible, with unsorted PBMCs, to conclusively compare naive and antigen-experienced cells. The CMV status of each donor remained undetermined, and this could have confounded shifts in expanded clonotypes.

This CDR3 spans 16 amino acids. The germline gives CDR1 DFQATT, CDR2 SNEGSKA (reference sequence). Germline trimming cut 1 base from V and 8 bases from J; bases unmatched to any gene: 9. The authors ran a second PCR of about 7 to 12 cycles using a sample-barcoded 5' primer and a J-beta primer mix. No fewer than 2.5 million CDR3-containing paired-end reads came from each sample. TCRdb used MiXCR to reprocess the 5' RACE reads, holding one entry per CDR3 protein. Among 800,000 or so distinct CDR3 sequences, approximately 67% were seen once, and the ten largest hold 25% to 35%. The specimen was blood. The TCR was taken from a man younger than 40 in good health. This chain uses TRBV20-1 with TRBJ1-6; 9 bases align to TRBD1. The CDR3 here is CSARVEGQGYYSPLHF. The CDR3, as DNA: TGCAGTGCTAGAGTAGAAGGACAGGGGTATTATTCACCCCTCCACTTT.